The 2 T cell receptor beta chains below all came from one sample that was sequenced in a study of blood T cell repertoires in COVID-19. This table comes from immunoSEQ multiplex PCR, and its TCRdb copy is limited to in-frame clones, with some not included. This table has 250,000 to 350,000 clones, around 91% appearing once. The sequencing input was peripheral blood. All receptors derive from a woman aged 55-75 years with acute or convalescent COVID-19.

This chain joins TRBV27 and TRBJ2-6, with D unclear. CDR1 is MNHEY and CDR2 is SMNVEV in the germline V gene (reference sequence). The CDR3 is 14 residues long. Trimming took 6 bases from V and 0 from J, leaving 6 bases between them. The chain's CDR3 is CASRRSSGANVLTF. In DNA form, the CDR3 reads TGTGCCAGCAGGAGGAGCTCTGGGGCCAACGTCCTGACTTTC. Full variable domain (remainder filled in from reference TRBV27 and TRBJ2-6): EAQVTQNPRYLITVTGKKLTVTCSQNMNHEYMSWYRQDPGLGLRQIYYSMNVEVTDKGDVPEGYKVSRKEKRNFPLILESPSPNQTSLYFCASRRSSGANVLTFGAGSRLTVL.

This chain connects TRBV28 to TRBJ1-3; tentatively, D is TRBD1 (6 bases). This CDR3 is 17 amino acids long. Trimming took 3 bases from V and 4 from J, leaving 19 bases between them. Germline-derived CDR1 and CDR2 are MDHEN and SYDVKM. Here the CDR3 DNA reads TGTGCCAGCAGTTTGGGGGGGCTGGCCCTCGTCGGAAACACCATATATTTT. It encodes CASSLGGLALVGNTIYF. Supplemented by reference TRBV28 and TRBJ1-3, the full variable domain reads DVKVTQSSRYLVKRTGEKVFLECVQDMDHENMFWYRQDPGLGLRLIYFSYDVKMKEKGDIPEGYSVSREKKERFSLILESASTNQTSMYLCASSLGGLALVGNTIYFGEGSWLTVV.